This TCR beta chain was sequenced for a study of T-cell reconstitution after alpha-beta-depleted transplantation in children. Germline CDR1 reads DFQATT; CDR2 reads SNEGSKA (reference sequence). The CDR3 runs 15 residues. With regard to this clonotype: Relative to the germline gene, one junction end is altered; a read error may explain this.

The authors prepared the TCRbeta library with unique molecular identifiers. TCRdb passed the PCR reads through MiXCR, listing each CDR3 protein once. The sample yields hundreds of thousands of distinct CDR3 sequences, roughly 15% seen once. The sequence was obtained from a human donor who donated a stem cell graft to a child with acute myeloid leukemia. The chain employs TRBV20-1 and TRBJ2-1; 10 bases fit TRBD2. The material sequenced was PBMCs from the stem cell graft donor, taken from the stem cell graft. CDR3 in DNA: TGCTGTGCTAGAGATTCAGCGGGGGGGTACAATGAGCAGTTCTTC. This encodes CCARDSAGGYNEQFF.